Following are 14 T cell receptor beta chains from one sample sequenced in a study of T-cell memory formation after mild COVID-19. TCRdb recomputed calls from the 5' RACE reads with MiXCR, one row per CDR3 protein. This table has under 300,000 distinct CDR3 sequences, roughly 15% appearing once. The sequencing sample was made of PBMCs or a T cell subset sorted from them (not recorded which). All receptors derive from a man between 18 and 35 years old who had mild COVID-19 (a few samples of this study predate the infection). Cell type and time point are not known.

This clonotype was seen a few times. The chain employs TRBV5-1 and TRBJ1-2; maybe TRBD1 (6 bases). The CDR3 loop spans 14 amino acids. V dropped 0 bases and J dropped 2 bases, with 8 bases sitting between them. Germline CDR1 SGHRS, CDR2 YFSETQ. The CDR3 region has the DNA TGCGCCAGCAGCTTGGATACAGGGAACTATGGCTACACCTTC. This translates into CASSLDTGNYGYTF.

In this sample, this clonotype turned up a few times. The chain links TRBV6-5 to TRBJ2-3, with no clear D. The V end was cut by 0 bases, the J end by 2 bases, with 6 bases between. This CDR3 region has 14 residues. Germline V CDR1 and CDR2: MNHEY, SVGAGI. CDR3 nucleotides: TGTGCCAGCAGTTACTCCGGCTCCACAGATACGCAGTATTTT. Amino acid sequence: CASSYSGSTDTQYF.

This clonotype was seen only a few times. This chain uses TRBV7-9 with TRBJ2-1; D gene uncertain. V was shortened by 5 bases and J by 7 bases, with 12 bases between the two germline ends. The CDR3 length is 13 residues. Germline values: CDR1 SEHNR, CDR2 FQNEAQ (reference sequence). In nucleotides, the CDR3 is TGTGCCAGCAGCCCTCCTGAGGCGAATGAGCAGTTCTTC. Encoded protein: CASSPPEANEQFF. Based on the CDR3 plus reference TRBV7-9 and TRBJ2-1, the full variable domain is DTGVSQNPRHKITKRGQNVTFRCDPISEHNRLYWYRQTLGQGPEFLTYFQNEAQLEKSRLLSDRFSAERPKGSFSTLEIQRTEQGDSAMYLCASSPPEANEQFFGPGTRLTVL.

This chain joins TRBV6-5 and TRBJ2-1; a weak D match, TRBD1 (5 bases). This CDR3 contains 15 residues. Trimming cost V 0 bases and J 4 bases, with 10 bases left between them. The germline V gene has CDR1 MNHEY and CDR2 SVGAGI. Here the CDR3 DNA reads TGTGCCAGCAGTTACTCGGGGCAGGGATACAATGAGCAGTTCTTC. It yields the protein CASSYSGQGYNEQFF.

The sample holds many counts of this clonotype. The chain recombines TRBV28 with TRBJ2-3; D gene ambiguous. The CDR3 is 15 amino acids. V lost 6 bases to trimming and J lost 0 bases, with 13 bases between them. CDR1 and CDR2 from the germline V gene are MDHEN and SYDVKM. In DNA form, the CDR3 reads TGTGCCAGCAGACACCCAGAACTGAGCACAGATACGCAGTATTTT. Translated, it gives CASRHPELSTDTQYF.

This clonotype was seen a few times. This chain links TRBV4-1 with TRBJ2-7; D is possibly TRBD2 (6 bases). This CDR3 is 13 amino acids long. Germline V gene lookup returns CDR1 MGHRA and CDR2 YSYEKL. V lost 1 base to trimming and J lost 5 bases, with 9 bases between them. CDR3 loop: CASSQVGGHEQYF. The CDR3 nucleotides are TGCGCCAGCAGCCAAGTCGGGGGTCACGAGCAGTACTTC.

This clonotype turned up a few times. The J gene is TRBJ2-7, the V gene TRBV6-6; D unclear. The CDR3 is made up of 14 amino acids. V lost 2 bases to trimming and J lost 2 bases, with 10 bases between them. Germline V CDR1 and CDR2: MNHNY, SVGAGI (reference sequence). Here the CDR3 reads CASSYGPPTYEQYF. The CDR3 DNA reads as TGTGCCAGCAGTTACGGGCCCCCTACCTACGAGCAGTACTTC.

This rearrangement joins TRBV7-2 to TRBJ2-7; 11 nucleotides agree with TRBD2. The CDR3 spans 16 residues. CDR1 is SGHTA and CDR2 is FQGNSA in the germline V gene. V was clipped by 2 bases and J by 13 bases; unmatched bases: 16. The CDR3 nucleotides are TGTGCCAGCAGCTTAACGTCTTTGCCTAGCGGGGGGTCGAAATACTTC. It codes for CASSLTSLPSGGSKYF. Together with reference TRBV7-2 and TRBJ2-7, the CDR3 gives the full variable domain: GAGVSQSPSNKVTEKGKDVELRCDPISGHTALYWYRQSLGQGLEFLIYFQGNSAPDKSGLPSDRFSAERTGGSVSTLTIQRTQQEDSAVYLCASSLTSLPSGGSKYFGPGTRLTVT.

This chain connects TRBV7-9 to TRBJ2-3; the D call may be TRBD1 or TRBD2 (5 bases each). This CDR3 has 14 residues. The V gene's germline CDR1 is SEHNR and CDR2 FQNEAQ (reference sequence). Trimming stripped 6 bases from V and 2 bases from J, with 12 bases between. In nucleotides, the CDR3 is TGTGCCAGCAGGGAAGGGACGGCCACAGATACGCAGTATTTT. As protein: CASREGTATDTQYF.

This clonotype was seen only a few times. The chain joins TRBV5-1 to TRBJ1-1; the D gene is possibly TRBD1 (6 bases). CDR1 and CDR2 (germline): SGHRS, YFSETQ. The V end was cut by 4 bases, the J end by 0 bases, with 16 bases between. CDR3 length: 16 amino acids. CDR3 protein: CASSPTGSQMNTEAFF. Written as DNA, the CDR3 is TGCGCCAGCAGCCCTACAGGGAGCCAAATGAACACTGAAGCTTTCTTT. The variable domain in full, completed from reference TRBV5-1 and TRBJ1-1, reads KAGVTQTPRYLIKTRGQQVTLSCSPISGHRSVSWYQQTPGQGLQFLFEYFSETQRNKGNFPGRFSGRQFSNSRSEMNVSTLELGDSALYLCASSPTGSQMNTEAFFGQGTRLTVV.

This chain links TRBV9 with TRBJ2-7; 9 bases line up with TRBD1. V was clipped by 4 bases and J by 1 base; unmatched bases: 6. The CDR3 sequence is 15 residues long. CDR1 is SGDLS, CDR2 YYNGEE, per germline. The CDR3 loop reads CASSRGQGPSYEQYV. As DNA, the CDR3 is TGTGCCAGCAGCCGGGGACAGGGACCTTCCTACGAGCAGTACGTC.

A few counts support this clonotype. CDR3 coding DNA: TGTGCCACCTCGGGGGCAGGCAGGATCAGCTCCTACGAGCAGTACTTC. The encoded protein is CATSGAGRISSYEQYF. This sequence joins TRBV6-5 and TRBJ2-7; possibly TRBD1 or TRBD2 for D (6 bases each). The germline CDR1 and CDR2 sequences are MNHEY and SVGAGI. Trimming pared 10 bases from V and 0 bases from J, leaving 22 bases between. This CDR3 contains 16 residues.

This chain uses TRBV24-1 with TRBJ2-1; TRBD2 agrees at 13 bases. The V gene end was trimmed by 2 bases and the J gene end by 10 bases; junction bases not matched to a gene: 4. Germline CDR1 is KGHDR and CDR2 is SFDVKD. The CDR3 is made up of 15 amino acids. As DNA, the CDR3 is TGTGCCACCAGTGATTCCGGGACTAGCGGGGAAGAGCAGTTCTTC. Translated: CATSDSGTSGEEQFF.

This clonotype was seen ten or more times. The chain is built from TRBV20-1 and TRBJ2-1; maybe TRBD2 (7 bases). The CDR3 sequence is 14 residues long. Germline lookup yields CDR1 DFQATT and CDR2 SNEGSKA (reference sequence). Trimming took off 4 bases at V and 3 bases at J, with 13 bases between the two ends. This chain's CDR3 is CSAMGGAVYNEQFF. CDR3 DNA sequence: TGCAGTGCTATGGGGGGGGCTGTCTACAATGAGCAGTTCTTC.